This T cell receptor beta chain was sequenced during a study of chemoradiotherapy in HPV16-positive cancers. Overall study context: Functional T-cell assays on a couple of HPV16-positive patients' cells defined candidate HPV-specific clones and common TCR motifs.

Using immunoSEQ multiplex PCR, the repertoire was profiled, and TCRdb retains in-frame clones only, with some absent. This sample yields approximately 8,200 clones, of which 55% to 75% are seen a single time; approximately 30% belongs to the top ten. The CDR3 has 14 residues. Trimming removed 5 bases at V and 5 bases at J, with 15 bases between. The germline V gene encodes CDR1 SGHTA and CDR2 FQGNSA. This chain uses TRBV7-2 with TRBJ1-1, with D possibly being TRBD1 (6 bases). This sample was taken from a patient who underwent chemoradiotherapy. The source of this sequence is a human donor with HPV-associated anogenital cancer. The chain's CDR3 is CASSGQMSGTEAFF. In nucleotides, the CDR3 is TGTGCCAGCAGCGGACAGATGAGCGGTACTGAAGCTTTCTTT.